The source of this T cell receptor beta chain is a study of blood T cell repertoires in COVID-19. V trimming: 5 bases; J trimming: 2 bases; junction bases outside the gene matches: 14. The CDR3 contains 17 residues. Germline assignment: CDR1 MNHEY and CDR2 SVGEGT. The protocol was immunoSEQ multiplex PCR, while the TCRdb copy is restricted to in-frame clones and leaves out a portion. Among 250,000 or so clones listed, 90% were seen once. The J gene is TRBJ2-7, the V gene TRBV6-2 or TRBV6-3, with 8 bases fitting TRBD2. The material sequenced was peripheral blood. The TCR was taken from a woman aged 55 to 70 with COVID-19, enrolled during active disease. DNA for the CDR3: TGTGCCAGCAGTGATCAGACTTTAGCGGGGAAACCCTACGAGCAGTACTTC. Protein product: CASSDQTLAGKPYEQYF.